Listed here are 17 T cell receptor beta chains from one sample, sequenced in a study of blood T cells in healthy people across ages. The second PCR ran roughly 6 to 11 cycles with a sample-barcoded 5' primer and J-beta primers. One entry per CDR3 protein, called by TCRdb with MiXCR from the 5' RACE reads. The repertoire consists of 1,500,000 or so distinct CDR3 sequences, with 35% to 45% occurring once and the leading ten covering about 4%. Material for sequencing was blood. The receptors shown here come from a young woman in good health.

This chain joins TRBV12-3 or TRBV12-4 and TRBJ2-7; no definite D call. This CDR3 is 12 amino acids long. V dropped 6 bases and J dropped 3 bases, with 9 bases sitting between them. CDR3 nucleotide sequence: TGTGCCAGCAGCCGGAACCTCTACGAGCAGTACTTC. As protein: CASSRNLYEQYF.

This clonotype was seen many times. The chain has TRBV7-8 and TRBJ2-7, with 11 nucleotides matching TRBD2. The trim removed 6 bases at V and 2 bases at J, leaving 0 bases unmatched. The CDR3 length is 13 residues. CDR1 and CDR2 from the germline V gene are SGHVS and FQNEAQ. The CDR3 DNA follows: TGTGCCAGCAGTAGCGGGAGGGCCTACGAGCAGTACTTC. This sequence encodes CASSSGRAYEQYF.

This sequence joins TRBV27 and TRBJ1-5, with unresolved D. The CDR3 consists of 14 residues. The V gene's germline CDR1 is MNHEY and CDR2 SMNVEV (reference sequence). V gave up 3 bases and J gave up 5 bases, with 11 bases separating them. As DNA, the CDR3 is TGTGCCAGCAGTTTTAGGGAAAGGGATCAGCCCCAGCATTTT. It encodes CASSFRERDQPQHF.

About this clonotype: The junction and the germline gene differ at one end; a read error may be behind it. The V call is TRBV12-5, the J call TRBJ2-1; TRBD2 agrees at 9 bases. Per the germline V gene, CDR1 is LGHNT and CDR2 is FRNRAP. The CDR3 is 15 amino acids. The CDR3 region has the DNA TGTGCTAGTGGTTGGAGCGGGAGGCACTACAAGGAGCAGTTCTTC. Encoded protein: CASGWSGRHYKEQFF.

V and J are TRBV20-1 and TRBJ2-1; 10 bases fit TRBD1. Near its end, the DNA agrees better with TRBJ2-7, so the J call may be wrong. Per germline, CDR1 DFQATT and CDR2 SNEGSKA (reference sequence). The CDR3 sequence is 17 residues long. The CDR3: CSARRDRGLSSYNEQYF. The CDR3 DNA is TGCAGTGCTAGACGGGACAGGGGTCTTAGCTCCTACAATGAGCAGTACTTC.

For the CDR3, the DNA is TGTGCCAGCAGTGCGGGGGGCCCCTTGGGGGAGCTGTTTTTT. Protein: CASSAGGPLGELFF. The genes are TRBV12-3 or TRBV12-4 and TRBJ2-2, with TRBD2 identical over 8 bases. The CDR3 is made up of 14 amino acids. With V trimmed by 5 bases and J by 8 bases, 7 bases remained unmatched.

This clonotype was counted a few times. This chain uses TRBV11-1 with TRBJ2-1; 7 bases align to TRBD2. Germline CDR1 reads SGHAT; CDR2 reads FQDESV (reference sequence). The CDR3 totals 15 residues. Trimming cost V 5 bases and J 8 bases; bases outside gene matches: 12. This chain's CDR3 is CASSDLGLVVDEQFF. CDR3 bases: TGTGCCAGCAGCGATCTCGGACTAGTGGTCGATGAGCAGTTCTTC.

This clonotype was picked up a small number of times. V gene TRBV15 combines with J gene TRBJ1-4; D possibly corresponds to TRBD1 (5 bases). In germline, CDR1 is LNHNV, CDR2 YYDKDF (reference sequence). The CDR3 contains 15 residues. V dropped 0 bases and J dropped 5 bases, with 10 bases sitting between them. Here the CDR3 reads CATSREVPGNEKLFF. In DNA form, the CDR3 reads TGTGCCACCAGCAGAGAAGTCCCAGGGAATGAAAAACTGTTTTTT.

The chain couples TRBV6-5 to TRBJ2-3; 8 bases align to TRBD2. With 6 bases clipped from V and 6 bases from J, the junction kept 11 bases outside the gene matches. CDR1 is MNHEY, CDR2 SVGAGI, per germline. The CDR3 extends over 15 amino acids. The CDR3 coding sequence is TGTGCCAGCAGCGAACCGGGGGGGAATTTTGATACGCAGTATTTT. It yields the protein CASSEPGGNFDTQYF.

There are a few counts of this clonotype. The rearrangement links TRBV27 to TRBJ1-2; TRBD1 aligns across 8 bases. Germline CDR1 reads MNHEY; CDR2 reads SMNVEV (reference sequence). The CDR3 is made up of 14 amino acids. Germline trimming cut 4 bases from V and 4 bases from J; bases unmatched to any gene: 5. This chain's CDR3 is CASSSLTGGYGYTF. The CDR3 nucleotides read TGTGCCAGCAGTTCCCTAACAGGGGGCTATGGCTACACCTTC.

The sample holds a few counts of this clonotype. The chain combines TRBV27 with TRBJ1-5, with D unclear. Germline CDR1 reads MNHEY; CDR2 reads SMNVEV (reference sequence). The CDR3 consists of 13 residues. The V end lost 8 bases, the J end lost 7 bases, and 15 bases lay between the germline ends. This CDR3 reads CASPMAGSQPQHF. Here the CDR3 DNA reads TGTGCCAGCCCAATGGCGGGGAGCCAGCCCCAGCATTTT.

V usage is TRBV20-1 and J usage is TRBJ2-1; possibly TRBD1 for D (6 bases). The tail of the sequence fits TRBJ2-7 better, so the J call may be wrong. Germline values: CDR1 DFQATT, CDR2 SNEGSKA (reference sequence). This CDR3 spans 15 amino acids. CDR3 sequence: CSARDVGTSYNEQYF. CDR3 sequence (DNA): TGCAGTGCTAGAGACGTCGGGACAAGCTACAATGAGCAGTACTTC.

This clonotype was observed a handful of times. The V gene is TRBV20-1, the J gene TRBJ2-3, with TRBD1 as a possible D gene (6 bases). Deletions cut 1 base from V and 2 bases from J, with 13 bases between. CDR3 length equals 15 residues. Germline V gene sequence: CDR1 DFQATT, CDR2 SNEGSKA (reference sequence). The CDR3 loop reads CSARGSWTDTDTQYF. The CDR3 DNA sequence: TGCAGTGCTAGAGGCAGTTGGACAGACACAGATACGCAGTATTTT.

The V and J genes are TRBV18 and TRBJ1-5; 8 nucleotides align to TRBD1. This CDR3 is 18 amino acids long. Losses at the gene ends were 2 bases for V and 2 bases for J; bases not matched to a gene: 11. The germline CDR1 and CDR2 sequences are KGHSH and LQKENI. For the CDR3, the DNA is TGTGCCAGCTCACCAAGAGGACAGGGTGTAGTAGGCAATCAGCCCCAGCATTTT. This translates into CASSPRGQGVVGNQPQHF.

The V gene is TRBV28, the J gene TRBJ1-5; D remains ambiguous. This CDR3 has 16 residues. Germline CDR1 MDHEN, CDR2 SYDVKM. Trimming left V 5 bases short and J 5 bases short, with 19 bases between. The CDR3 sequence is CASSPRGPRWDQPQHF. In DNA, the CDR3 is TGTGCCAGCAGTCCCCGCGGACCCCGGTGGGATCAGCCCCAGCATTTT.

CDR3 sequence reads: CASSNTGVSNYEQYF. Here the CDR3 DNA reads TGTGCCAGCAGCAACACAGGGGTATCCAACTACGAGCAGTACTTC. The V call is TRBV7-2, the J call TRBJ2-7, with 7 bases identical to TRBD1. Germline V CDR1 and CDR2: SGHTA, FQGNSA. CDR3 length equals 15 residues. The V gene end was trimmed by 5 bases and the J gene end by 3 bases; junction bases not matched to a gene: 10. The full variable domain, rest sourced from reference TRBV7-2 and TRBJ2-7, is GAGVSQSPSNKVTEKGKDVELRCDPISGHTALYWYRQSLGQGLEFLIYFQGNSAPDKSGLPSDRFSAERTGGSVSTLTIQRTQQEDSAVYLCASSNTGVSNYEQYFGPGTRLTVT.

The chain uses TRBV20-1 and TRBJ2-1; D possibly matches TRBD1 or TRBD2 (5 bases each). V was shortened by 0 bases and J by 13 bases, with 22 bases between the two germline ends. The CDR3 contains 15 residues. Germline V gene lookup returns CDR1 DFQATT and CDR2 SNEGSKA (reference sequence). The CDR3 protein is CSARDGRGRQETQFF. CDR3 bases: TGCAGTGCTAGAGATGGCCGGGGACGACAAGAGACCCAGTTCTTC.